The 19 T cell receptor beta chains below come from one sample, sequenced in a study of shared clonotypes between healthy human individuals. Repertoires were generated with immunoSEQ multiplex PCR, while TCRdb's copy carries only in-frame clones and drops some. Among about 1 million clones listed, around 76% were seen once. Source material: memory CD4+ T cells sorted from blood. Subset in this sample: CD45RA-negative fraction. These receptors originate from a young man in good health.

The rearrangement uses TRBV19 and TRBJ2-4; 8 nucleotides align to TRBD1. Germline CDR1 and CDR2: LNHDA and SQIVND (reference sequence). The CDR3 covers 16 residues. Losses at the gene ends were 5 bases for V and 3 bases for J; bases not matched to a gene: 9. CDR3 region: CASSSPSQGGKNIQYF. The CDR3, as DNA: TGTGCCAGTAGTTCCCCTTCACAGGGGGGCAAAAACATTCAGTACTTC.

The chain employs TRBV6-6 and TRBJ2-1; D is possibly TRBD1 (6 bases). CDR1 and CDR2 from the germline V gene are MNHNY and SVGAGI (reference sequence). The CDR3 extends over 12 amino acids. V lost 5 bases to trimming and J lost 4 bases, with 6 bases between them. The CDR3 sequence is CASSTGYNEQFF. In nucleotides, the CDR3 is TGTGCCAGCAGTACAGGGTACAATGAGCAGTTCTTC.

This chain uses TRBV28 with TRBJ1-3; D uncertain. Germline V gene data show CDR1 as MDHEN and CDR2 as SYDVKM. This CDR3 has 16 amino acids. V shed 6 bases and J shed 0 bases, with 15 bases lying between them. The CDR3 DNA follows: TGTGCCAGCAGCCGGCGGGCCCCGTCCTCTGGAAACACCATATATTTT. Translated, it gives CASSRRAPSSGNTIYF. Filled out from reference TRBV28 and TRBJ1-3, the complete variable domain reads DVKVTQSSRYLVKRTGEKVFLECVQDMDHENMFWYRQDPGLGLRLIYFSYDVKMKEKGDIPEGYSVSREKKERFSLILESASTNQTSMYLCASSRRAPSSGNTIYFGEGSWLTVV.

The CDR3 nucleotides read TGCAGCGTTGTTCCCCCAGTGGGGAAGTACAATGAGCAGTTCTTC. Protein sequence: CSVVPPVGKYNEQFF. V is TRBV29-1 and J is TRBJ2-1, with no clear D. V was clipped by 4 bases and J by 4 bases, with 17 bases between them. Germline lookup yields CDR1 SQVTM and CDR2 ANQGSEA. The CDR3 loop spans 15 amino acids.

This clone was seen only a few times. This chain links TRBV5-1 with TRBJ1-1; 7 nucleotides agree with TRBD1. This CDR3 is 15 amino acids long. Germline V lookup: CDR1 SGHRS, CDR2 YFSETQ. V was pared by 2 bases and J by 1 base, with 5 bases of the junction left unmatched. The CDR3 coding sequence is TGCGCCAGCAGCTTAATAAAGGGGGCGAACACTGAAGCTTTCTTT. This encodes CASSLIKGANTEAFF. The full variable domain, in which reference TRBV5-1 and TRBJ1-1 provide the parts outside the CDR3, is KAGVTQTPRYLIKTRGQQVTLSCSPISGHRSVSWYQQTPGQGLQFLFEYFSETQRNKGNFPGRFSGRQFSNSRSEMNVSTLELGDSALYLCASSLIKGANTEAFFGQGTRLTVV.

CDR3: CASSVGQGGIIQYF. As DNA, the CDR3 is TGTGCCAGCAGTGTGGGACAGGGGGGGATCATTCAGTACTTC. The chain couples TRBV2 to TRBJ2-4; TRBD1 agrees at 11 bases. The junction had 5 bases not matched to a gene; V was cut back by 4 bases and J by 9 bases. Germline V gives CDR1 SNHLY, CDR2 FYNNEI. The CDR3 runs 14 residues.

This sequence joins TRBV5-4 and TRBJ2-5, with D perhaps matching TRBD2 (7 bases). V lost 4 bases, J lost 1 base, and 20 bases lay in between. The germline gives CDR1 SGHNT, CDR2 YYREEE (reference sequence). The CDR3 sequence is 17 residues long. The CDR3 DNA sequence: TGTGCCAGCAGCGCCCGGGGCTCGCGGGGGCCCCAAGAGACCCAGTACTTC. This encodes CASSARGSRGPQETQYF.

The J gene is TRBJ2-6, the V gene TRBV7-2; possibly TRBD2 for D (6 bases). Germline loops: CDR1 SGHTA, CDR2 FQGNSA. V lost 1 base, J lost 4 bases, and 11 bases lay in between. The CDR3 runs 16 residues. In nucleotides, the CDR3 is TGTGCCAGCAGCTTAGTGGCGGGGAAAGGGGCCAACGTCCTGACTTTC. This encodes CASSLVAGKGANVLTF. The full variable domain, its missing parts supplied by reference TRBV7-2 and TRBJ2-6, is GAGVSQSPSNKVTEKGKDVELRCDPISGHTALYWYRQSLGQGLEFLIYFQGNSAPDKSGLPSDRFSAERTGGSVSTLTIQRTQQEDSAVYLCASSLVAGKGANVLTFGAGSRLTVL.

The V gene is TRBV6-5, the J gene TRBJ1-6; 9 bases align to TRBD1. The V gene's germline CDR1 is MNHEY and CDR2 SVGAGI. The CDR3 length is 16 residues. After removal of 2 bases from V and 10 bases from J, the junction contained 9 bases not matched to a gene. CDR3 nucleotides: TGTGCCAGCAGTTACACTTACAGGGGGCTAGGATCACCCCTCCACTTT. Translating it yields CASSYTYRGLGSPLHF.

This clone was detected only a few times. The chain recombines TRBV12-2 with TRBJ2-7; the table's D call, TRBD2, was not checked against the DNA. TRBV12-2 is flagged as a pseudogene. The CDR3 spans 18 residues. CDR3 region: CARFFRRTVPAGSGEQYF. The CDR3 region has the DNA TGTGCAAGGTTCTTTAGGAGGACGGTACCAGCGGGCTCGGGGGAGCAGTACTTC.

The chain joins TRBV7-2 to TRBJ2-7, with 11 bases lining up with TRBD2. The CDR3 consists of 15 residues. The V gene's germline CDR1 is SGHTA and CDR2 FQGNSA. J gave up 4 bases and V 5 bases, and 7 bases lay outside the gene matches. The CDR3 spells CASSPLAGGLYEQYF. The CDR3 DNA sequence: TGTGCCAGCAGCCCGTTAGCGGGAGGGTTGTACGAGCAGTACTTC.

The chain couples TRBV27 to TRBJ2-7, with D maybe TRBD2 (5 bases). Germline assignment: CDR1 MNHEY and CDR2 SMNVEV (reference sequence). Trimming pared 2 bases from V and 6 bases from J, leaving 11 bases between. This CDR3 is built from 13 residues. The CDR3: CASSLLWESEQYF. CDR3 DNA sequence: TGTGCCAGCAGTTTACTCTGGGAGTCCGAGCAGTACTTC.

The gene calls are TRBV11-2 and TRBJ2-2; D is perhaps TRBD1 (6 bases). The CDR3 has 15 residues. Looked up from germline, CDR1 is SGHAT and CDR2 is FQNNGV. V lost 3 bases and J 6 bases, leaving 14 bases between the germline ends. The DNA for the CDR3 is TGTGCCAGCAGCTTCCTCCAGGGGCCGGCCGGGGAGCTGTTTTTT. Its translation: CASSFLQGPAGELFF.

The CDR3: CASTPSGRNYEQYF. Written as DNA, the CDR3 is TGTGCCAGCACTCCTAGCGGGAGGAATTACGAGCAGTACTTC. The rearrangement uses TRBV27 and TRBJ2-7; 11 bases line up with TRBD2. The CDR3 contains 14 residues. Germline V gene data show CDR1 as MNHEY and CDR2 as SMNVEV (reference sequence). The trim removed 7 bases at V and 4 bases at J, leaving 6 bases unmatched.

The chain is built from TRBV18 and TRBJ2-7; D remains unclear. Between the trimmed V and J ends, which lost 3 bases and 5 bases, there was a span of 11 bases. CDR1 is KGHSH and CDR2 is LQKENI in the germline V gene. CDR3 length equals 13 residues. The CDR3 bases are TGTGCCAGCTCACCTCTCAGTCCCCACGAGCAGTACTTC. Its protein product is CASSPLSPHEQYF.

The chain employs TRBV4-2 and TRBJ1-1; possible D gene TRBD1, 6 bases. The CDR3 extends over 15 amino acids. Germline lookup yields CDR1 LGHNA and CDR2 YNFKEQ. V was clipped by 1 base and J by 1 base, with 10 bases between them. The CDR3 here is CASSQARGGNTEAFF. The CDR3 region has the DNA TGTGCCAGCAGCCAAGCTAGGGGGGGGAACACTGAAGCTTTCTTT.

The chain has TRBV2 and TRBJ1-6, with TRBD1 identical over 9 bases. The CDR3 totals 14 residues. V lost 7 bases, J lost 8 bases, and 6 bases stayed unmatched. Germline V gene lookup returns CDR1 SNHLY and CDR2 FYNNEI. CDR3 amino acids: CASTLRTGDSPLHF. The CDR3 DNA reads TGTGCCAGCACCCTGAGGACAGGGGATTCACCCCTCCACTTT.

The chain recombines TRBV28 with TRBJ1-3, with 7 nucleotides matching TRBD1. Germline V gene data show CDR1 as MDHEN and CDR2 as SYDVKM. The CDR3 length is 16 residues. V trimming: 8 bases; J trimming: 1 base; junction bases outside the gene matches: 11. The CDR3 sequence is CASGEGTVISGNTIYF. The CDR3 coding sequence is TGTGCCAGCGGGGAAGGGACAGTTATTTCTGGAAACACCATATATTTT. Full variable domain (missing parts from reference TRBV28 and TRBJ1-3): DVKVTQSSRYLVKRTGEKVFLECVQDMDHENMFWYRQDPGLGLRLIYFSYDVKMKEKGDIPEGYSVSREKKERFSLILESASTNQTSMYLCASGEGTVISGNTIYFGEGSWLTVV.

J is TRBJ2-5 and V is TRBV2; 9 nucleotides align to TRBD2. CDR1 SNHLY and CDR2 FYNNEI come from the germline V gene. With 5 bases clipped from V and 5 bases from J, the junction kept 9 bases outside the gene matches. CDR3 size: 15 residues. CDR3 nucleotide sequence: TGTGCCAGCAGTAACGCGGGGGGGCCCTGGGAGACCCAGTACTTC. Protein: CASSNAGGPWETQYF.